This T cell receptor beta chain was identified in a study of TIL therapy for anti-PD-1-resistant metastatic lung cancer. This CDR3 has 14 amino acids. V lost 4 bases, J lost 2 bases, and 9 bases lay in between. Germline V gene sequence: CDR1 SGDLS, CDR2 YYNGEE. The libraries were made with immunoSEQ v3. Using immunoSEQ multiplex PCR, the repertoire was profiled, and TCRdb retains in-frame clones only, with some absent. The sample lists 20,000 to 25,000 clones; more than 65% were seen once. Time point of the sample: pre-treatment sample, taken before nivolumab and TIL therapy. This material consisted of blood, taken at baseline. The clonotype originates from a person between 30 and 79 years old with non-small cell lung cancer. This rearrangement joins TRBV9 to TRBJ2-2; a weak D match, TRBD1 (5 bases). CDR3 sequence: CASSMGPNTGELFF. CDR3 DNA: TGTGCCAGCAGCATGGGGCCCAACACCGGGGAGCTGTTTTTT.